Listed here is a single T cell receptor (beta chain). This entry is derived from a study of blood T cell repertoires in COVID-19. Per the original methods: Nucleated cell counts were estimated from reference gene primer amplification. The table came from immunoSEQ multiplex PCR; TCRdb's copy has only in-frame clones and leaves some out. V and J calls and clone size come straight from that table; D and trimming were deduced from the DNA. The data show 40,000 to 60,000 clones, with 79% seen just once and more than 25% held by the top ten. The V gene's germline CDR1 is MNHNY and CDR2 SVGAGI (reference sequence). The CDR3 sequence is 14 residues long. V lost 6 bases and J lost 5, with 13 bases in between.

The chain carries TRBV6-6 and TRBJ2-2; D perhaps matches TRBD1 (6 bases). The sequenced sample was peripheral blood. The TCR was taken from a man between 65 and 85 years old with acute or convalescent COVID-19. CDR3 coding DNA: TGTGCCAGCAGCCCCAGGGGTGGAACCGGGGAGCTGTTTTTT. Translating gives CASSPRGGTGELFF.